These 2 T cell receptor beta chains originate from one sample sequenced in a study of T cells expressing NK-cell markers. TCRdb re-called the 5' RACE reads and gives one entry per CDR3 protein, without DNA. The repertoire table contains 7,500 to 8,000 distinct CDR3 sequences. The sample taken for sequencing was blood T cells: a sorted CD56 or NKG2C T cell subset, CD4+ or CD8+ T cells, or bulk PBMC T cells (not recorded which). The receptors were sampled from a young man in good health.

The chain carries TRBV5-1 and TRBJ2-5; TCRdb indicates TRBD1, and absent DNA this call remains unverified. This CDR3 is 15 amino acids long. CDR1 is SGHRS and CDR2 is YFSETQ in the germline V gene. The CDR3: CASSLRPGLPETQYF.

This clonotype is called medium-sized (0.01 to 0.1%) based on its frequency. The V call is TRBV2, the J call TRBJ2-5; TCRdb's D gene call, TRBD2, goes unchecked for lack of DNA. The CDR3 runs to 16 residues. The germline gives CDR1 SNHLY, CDR2 FYNNEI. This CDR3 is CASALPWAGGVETQYF.